The 23 T cell receptor beta chains below all came from one sample that was sequenced in a study of blood T cell repertoires in COVID-19. The method was immunoSEQ multiplex PCR; TCRdb's version includes in-frame clones alone and lacks a portion of them. The table has roughly 260,000 clones, roughly nine tenths seen once. Sequencing was performed on PBMCs or T cells enriched from blood (not recorded which). These receptors originate from a human donor in a cohort exposed to, infected with or recovered from COVID-19 (not recorded which). The donor label of this sample is uncertain.

Written as DNA, the CDR3 is TGTGCCAGCAGCTTCGGGCGGGGGGGACAAGAGACCCAGTACTTC. This sequence encodes CASSFGRGGQETQYF. This chain connects TRBV11-2 to TRBJ2-5; 9 bases agree with TRBD2. Germline CDR1 is SGHAT and CDR2 is FQNNGV. The CDR3 spans 15 residues. After removal of 3 bases from V and 2 bases from J, the junction contained 4 bases not matched to a gene.

The genes are TRBV7-9 and TRBJ2-5, with D maybe TRBD2 (6 bases). This CDR3 is built from 16 residues. V lost 5 bases and J lost 1, with 17 bases in between. CDR1 and CDR2 from the germline V gene are SEHNR and FQNEAQ (reference sequence). The CDR3 sequence is CASSPPNRDFQETQYF. For the CDR3, the DNA is TGTGCCAGCAGCCCGCCAAACCGGGACTTCCAAGAGACCCAGTACTTC.

This clone was observed a few times. V gene TRBV5-1 combines with J gene TRBJ1-2; 7 bases fit TRBD1. With 4 bases clipped from V and 8 bases from J, the junction kept 11 bases outside the gene matches. Per germline, CDR1 SGHRS and CDR2 YFSETQ. There are 14 residues in the CDR3. CDR3 sequence: CASSRTPRGDGYTF. The CDR3 DNA reads TGCGCCAGCAGCCGGACCCCCAGGGGGGACGGCTACACCTTC.

The chain uses TRBV6-6 and TRBJ1-1; 12 positions agree with TRBD1. Trimming took 4 bases from V and 4 from J; bases not matched to a gene: 4. Per the germline V gene, CDR1 is MNHNY and CDR2 is SVGAGI (reference sequence). The CDR3 consists of 15 residues. The CDR3 DNA reads TGTGCCAGCAGTTCGGGACAGGGGGCTGGCACTGAAGCTTTCTTT. Amino acids: CASSSGQGAGTEAFF.

CDR3 sequence (DNA): TGTGCCAGCTCACCGAGGACAGGGGGGAGCCACGAGCAGTACTTC. This gives the protein CASSPRTGGSHEQYF. The gene calls are TRBV18 and TRBJ2-7; 10 nucleotides match TRBD1. CDR1 is KGHSH and CDR2 is LQKENI in the germline V gene. The CDR3 contains 15 residues. V trimming: 3 bases; J trimming: 5 bases; junction bases outside the gene matches: 7.

This clone was counted between two and nine times. This chain joins TRBV3-1 (or the pseudogene TRBV3-2) and TRBJ1-2, with D possibly matching TRBD1 (5 bases). The CDR3 is 14 residues long. The germline V gene encodes CDR1 LGHDT and CDR2 YNNKEL (reference sequence). Trimming removed 0 bases at V and 5 bases at J, with 10 bases between. The CDR3 region is CASSQDLRVYGYTF. CDR3 nucleotides: TGTGCCAGCAGCCAAGATCTCAGGGTATATGGCTACACCTTC.

V and J are TRBV27 and TRBJ2-3, with D unclear. Trimming cost V 2 bases and J 6 bases, with 9 bases left between them. The CDR3 is 13 residues long. The germline V gene encodes CDR1 MNHEY and CDR2 SMNVEV (reference sequence). Here the CDR3 DNA reads TGTGCCAGCAGTTTAATAAATATGGATACGCAGTATTTT. Translating it yields CASSLINMDTQYF.

The chain has TRBV7-2 and TRBJ1-2; TRBD1 matches 7 bases. The CDR3 runs to 13 residues. The germline V gene encodes CDR1 SGHTA and CDR2 FQGNSA. V dropped 6 bases and J dropped 6; count of bases not matched to a gene: 7. The CDR3 reads CASRTQGDDGYTF. The CDR3 bases are TGTGCCAGCAGAACCCAGGGGGACGATGGCTACACCTTC.

This clone appeared once. The V gene is TRBV5-4, the J gene TRBJ2-7; TRBD1 matches at 8 bases. V was clipped by 4 bases and J by 0 bases; unmatched bases: 6. Germline values: CDR1 SGHNT, CDR2 YYREEE (reference sequence). The CDR3 totals 15 residues. The CDR3 reads CASSGRTGPSYEQYF. Here the CDR3 DNA reads TGTGCCAGCAGCGGACGGACAGGGCCCTCCTACGAGCAGTACTTC.

V usage is TRBV28 and J usage is TRBJ1-1; maybe TRBD1 (6 bases). This CDR3 is built from 15 residues. Germline-derived CDR1 and CDR2 are MDHEN and SYDVKM. The ends were cut back, 3 bases at V and 1 base at J, with 12 bases in the middle. The DNA for the CDR3 is TGTGCCAGCAGTTTCTCGCGGACAGCGAACACTGAAGCTTTCTTT. It translates to CASSFSRTANTEAFF.

The V gene is TRBV5-4, the J gene TRBJ2-7, with TRBD1 matching over 10 bases. CDR3 size: 15 residues. J lost 3 bases, V lost 0 bases, and 3 bases had no gene match. Germline V CDR1 and CDR2: SGHNT, YYREEE (reference sequence). DNA of the CDR3: TGTGCCAGCAGCTTGGGCCGGACAGGGGGCTACGAGCAGTACTTC. Translating it yields CASSLGRTGGYEQYF.

The rearrangement links TRBV4-1 to TRBJ2-7, with D tentatively TRBD1 (6 bases). V was shortened by 3 bases and J by 0 bases, with 15 bases between the two germline ends. This CDR3 is built from 16 residues. Per germline, CDR1 MGHRA and CDR2 YSYEKL. The DNA for the CDR3 is TGCGCCAGCAGCCAGGCACCAGGGGTCCTCTCCTACGAGCAGTACTTC. The encoded protein is CASSQAPGVLSYEQYF.

The chain is built from TRBV15 and TRBJ1-6; 8 bases align to TRBD1. CDR1 is LNHNV, CDR2 YYDKDF, per germline (reference sequence). The CDR3 sequence is 15 residues long. V lost 1 base to trimming and J lost 7 bases; unmatched junction nucleotides: 3. The CDR3 region is CATSRGQGRNSPLHF. In nucleotides, the CDR3 is TGTGCCACCAGCAGAGGACAGGGGCGGAATTCACCCCTCCACTTT.

The V and J genes are TRBV12-5 and TRBJ2-5; 13 bases match TRBD2. The ends lost 0 bases at V and 5 bases at J; junction bases unmatched: 9. CDR1 and CDR2 (germline): LGHNT, FRNRAP. CDR3 size: 18 residues. The chain's CDR3 is CASGLVLAGGTPRETQYF. CDR3 sequence (DNA): TGTGCTAGTGGTTTGGTACTAGCGGGGGGGACACCTAGGGAGACCCAGTACTTC.

This chain links TRBV27 with TRBJ1-1, with no clear D. The CDR3 is 14 residues long. Germline assignment: CDR1 MNHEY and CDR2 SMNVEV (reference sequence). Trimming took off 6 bases at V and 1 base at J, with 12 bases between the two ends. The CDR3 DNA reads TGTGCCAGCAGGCTGGAGGGCAGGAACACTGAAGCTTTCTTT. It specifies CASRLEGRNTEAFF.

This clone was recorded a few times. The V gene is TRBV24-1, the J gene TRBJ1-3, with 7 bases lining up with TRBD1. The length of the CDR3 is 13 residues. V dropped 4 bases and J dropped 11; count of bases not matched to a gene: 7. Germline loops: CDR1 KGHDR, CDR2 SFDVKD. The CDR3 is CATSDRDRPAIYF. In nucleotides, the CDR3 is TGTGCCACCAGTGACCGGGACAGACCCGCCATATATTTT.

The rearrangement joins TRBV27 to TRBJ1-1, with a weak D call TRBD1 (5 bases). The germline V gene has CDR1 MNHEY and CDR2 SMNVEV (reference sequence). The V and J ends lost 8 bases and 0 bases respectively, with 25 bases between them. CDR3 length: 18 amino acids. In nucleotides, the CDR3 is TGTGCCAGCGCCACGCAGGGAGGAGGAATCAACATGAACACTGAAGCTTTCTTT. It encodes CASATQGGGINMNTEAFF.

This chain joins TRBV30 and TRBJ2-5, with 10 bases lining up with TRBD2. The CDR3 is 14 amino acids. Germline-derived CDR1 and CDR2 are GTSNPN and SVGIG (reference sequence). Trimming removed 2 bases from V and 4 bases from J; junction bases left unmatched: 4. The CDR3 DNA is TGTGCCTGGAGTAGCGGGGGGGCCCTAGAGACCCAGTACTTC. Protein sequence: CAWSSGGALETQYF.

The chain employs TRBV6-1 and TRBJ2-6; a possible D gene is TRBD2 (5 bases). The CDR3 covers 15 residues. Germline V CDR1 and CDR2: MNHNS, SASEGT. Deletions cut 2 bases from V and 4 bases from J, with 9 bases between. CDR3 sequence reads: CASSERETGANVLTF. The CDR3 nucleotides read TGTGCCAGCAGTGAAAGGGAGACCGGGGCCAACGTCCTGACTTTC.

The chain carries TRBV19 and TRBJ2-1; TRBD2 is a possible D gene (6 bases). V was shortened by 7 bases and J by 3 bases, with 13 bases between the two germline ends. The germline V gene encodes CDR1 LNHDA and CDR2 SQIVND (reference sequence). This CDR3 region has 14 residues. Here the CDR3 reads CASTPGEGYNEQFF. The DNA for the CDR3 is TGTGCCAGTACTCCGGGAGAGGGCTACAATGAGCAGTTCTTC.

The gene calls are TRBV6-5 and TRBJ1-2, with a possible D match to TRBD1 (5 bases). The germline gives CDR1 MNHEY, CDR2 SVGAGI. V was trimmed by 4 bases and J by 8 bases, leaving 14 bases between them. The CDR3 consists of 13 residues. CDR3 protein: CASSWATQGGYTF. Here the CDR3 DNA reads TGTGCCAGCAGTTGGGCGACCCAGGGAGGCTACACCTTC.

The chain joins TRBV9 to TRBJ2-3, with 13 positions matching TRBD2. CDR1 and CDR2 from the germline V gene are SGDLS and YYNGEE. V trimming: 0 bases; J trimming: 4 bases; junction bases outside the gene matches: 2. This CDR3 comprises 16 residues. As DNA, the CDR3 is TGTGCCAGCAGCGTAGGACTAGCGGGGGGAGCAGATACGCAGTATTTT. Protein: CASSVGLAGGADTQYF.

This chain links TRBV28 with TRBJ2-3; 8 nucleotides align to TRBD1. Trimming removed 4 bases from V and 1 base from J; junction bases left unmatched: 4. This CDR3 comprises 15 residues. Germline-derived CDR1 and CDR2 are MDHEN and SYDVKM. CDR3 loop: CASSSQGAGTDTQYF. In nucleotides, the CDR3 is TGTGCCAGCAGTTCTCAGGGGGCCGGCACAGATACGCAGTATTTT.